The present T cell receptor (beta chain) was sequenced within a study of blood T cell repertoires in COVID-19. Overall study context: T cells, B-cell-depleted T cells, or PBMCs provided the cDNA or gDNA that served as material.

Clones were sequenced by immunoSEQ multiplex PCR, and TCRdb holds only the in-frame ones, with some missing. Among roughly 200,000 clones listed, 88% were seen once. Germline V lookup: CDR1 LNHDA, CDR2 SQIVND (reference sequence). CDR3 length: 16 amino acids. Trimming removed 3 bases from V and 6 bases from J; junction bases left unmatched: 8. This clonotype was obtained from a man in his forties or fifties with COVID-19, enrolled during active disease. This chain links TRBV19 with TRBJ2-1; 10 positions match TRBD2. The sequenced sample was peripheral blood. CDR3 region: CASSIGRAGGPNEQFF. CDR3 coding DNA: TGTGCCAGTAGTATCGGGCGAGCGGGAGGGCCCAATGAGCAGTTCTTC.